The next 12 T cell receptor beta chains were all read from a single sample in a study of T cell changes during pregnancy in multiple sclerosis. This table comes from immunoSEQ multiplex PCR, and its TCRdb copy is limited to in-frame clones, with some not included. The data show around 95,000 clones, with 94% seen just once and about 1.6% held by the top ten. The sequenced sample was peripheral blood, obtained after pregnancy. Every receptor here comes from a female donor in good health, enrolled as a control in a pregnancy study.

The genes are TRBV5-1 and TRBJ2-7, with D perhaps matching TRBD1 (5 bases). The V gene's germline CDR1 is SGHRS and CDR2 YFSETQ. With 4 bases removed from V and 0 bases from J, the gap between germline ends came to 8 bases. The CDR3 runs to 13 residues. The CDR3, as DNA: TGCGCCAGCAGCGCCGACAGCTCCTACGAGCAGTACTTC. This translates into CASSADSSYEQYF.

CDR3 residues: CASSPTVYEQYF. For the CDR3, the DNA is TGTGCCAGCAGTCCCACAGTTTACGAGCAGTACTTC. The chain couples TRBV6-1 to TRBJ2-7; D gene unclear. CDR1 and CDR2 from the germline V gene are MNHNS and SASEGT. This CDR3 has 12 amino acids. Trimming left V 5 bases short and J 4 bases short, with 9 bases between.

The chain combines TRBV18 with TRBJ2-1; D uncertain. The CDR3 is 13 amino acids. V was shortened by 5 bases and J by 1 base, with 6 bases between the two germline ends. Germline CDR1 KGHSH, CDR2 LQKENI. The DNA of the CDR3 is TGTGCCAGCTCAACAGAATCCTACAATGAGCAGTTCTTC. As protein: CASSTESYNEQFF.

The V call is TRBV28, the J call TRBJ1-5; D is possibly TRBD1 (6 bases). The germline V and J ends were trimmed by 5 bases and 7 bases, with 18 bases remaining between them. The germline V gene has CDR1 MDHEN and CDR2 SYDVKM. The CDR3 sequence is 15 residues long. The CDR3 sequence: CASSPEQGLWQPQHF. CDR3 nucleotides: TGTGCCAGCAGTCCGGAACAGGGTTTATGGCAGCCCCAGCATTTT.

The chain has TRBV29-1 and TRBJ1-1; D may be TRBD1 (5 bases). The CDR3 has 15 amino acids. Germline V gene sequence: CDR1 SQVTM, CDR2 ANQGSEA. The ends were cut back, 2 bases at V and 0 bases at J, with 13 bases in the middle. In DNA form, the CDR3 reads TGCAGCGTTGAACAGCAGGGAACCATGAACACTGAAGCTTTCTTT. This encodes CSVEQQGTMNTEAFF.

This clone was recorded once. The genes are TRBV5-4 and TRBJ1-4, with D unclear. V shed 1 base and J shed 8 bases, with 6 bases lying between them. Germline V gene lookup returns CDR1 SGHNT and CDR2 YYREEE (reference sequence). CDR3 length equals 12 residues. The CDR3 is CASSLNREKLFF. In DNA, the CDR3 is TGTGCCAGCAGCTTGAACCGGGAAAAACTGTTTTTT.

CDR3 sequence (DNA): TGTGCCAGCAGCTTAGCGGGAGGCCCTTCCTACGAGCAGTACTTC. This sequence encodes CASSLAGGPSYEQYF. V gene TRBV7-2 combines with J gene TRBJ2-7; possible D gene TRBD2, 6 bases. Trimming shortened V by 0 bases and J by 1 base, and 10 bases separated the two germline ends. Germline CDR1 is SGHTA and CDR2 is FQGNSA. The CDR3 loop spans 15 amino acids.

This sequence joins TRBV6-1 and TRBJ2-2; TRBD1 agrees at 7 bases. The germline V gene has CDR1 MNHNS and CDR2 SASEGT. Germline trimming cut 4 bases from V and 6 bases from J; bases unmatched to any gene: 8. The CDR3 covers 15 residues. The CDR3: CASSGGGAISGELFF. The CDR3 coding sequence is TGTGCCAGCAGTGGAGGGGGCGCGATTTCCGGGGAGCTGTTTTTT.

CDR3 coding DNA: TGTGCCAGCAGCCGCGCCGGGACAGGGGGCTACAATGAGCAGTTCTTC. Protein: CASSRAGTGGYNEQFF. The J gene is TRBJ2-1, the V gene TRBV27; 11 bases map to TRBD1. Germline CDR1 MNHEY, CDR2 SMNVEV (reference sequence). Trimming at V came to 6 bases and at J to 3 bases, leaving 7 bases not matched to a gene. The CDR3 extends over 16 amino acids.

The gene calls are TRBV2 and TRBJ1-2; no definite D call. Trimming took 2 bases from V and 9 from J, leaving 7 bases between them. The V gene's germline CDR1 is SNHLY and CDR2 FYNNEI. This CDR3 region has 11 residues. CDR3 loop: CASSEYNRYTF. CDR3 in DNA: TGTGCCAGCAGTGAATACAACCGCTACACCTTC. Supplemented by reference TRBV2 and TRBJ1-2, the full variable domain reads EPEVTQTPSHQVTQMGQEVILRCVPISNHLYFYWYRQILGQKVEFLVSFYNNEISEKSEIFDDQFSVERPDGSNFTLKIRSTKLEDSAMYFCASSEYNRYTFGSGTRLTVV.

J is TRBJ2-1 and V is TRBV6-5, with D possibly being TRBD1 (6 bases). V lost 1 base and J lost 8, with 18 bases in between. The length of the CDR3 is 16 residues. Germline CDR1 and CDR2: MNHEY and SVGAGI. CDR3 region: CASSYFPAPGADEQFF. The CDR3 DNA reads TGTGCCAGCAGTTACTTCCCAGCGCCAGGGGCGGATGAGCAGTTCTTC.

V is TRBV9 and J is TRBJ2-3, with TRBD2 matching 9 bases. This CDR3 comprises 16 residues. Germline V lookup: CDR1 SGDLS, CDR2 YYNGEE. Trimming took 4 bases from V and 6 from J; bases not matched to a gene: 12. For the CDR3, the DNA is TGTGCCAGCAGCCCCCGGGCCAGCGGGAGGAGGGATACGCAGTATTTT. Residues: CASSPRASGRRDTQYF.